The T cell receptor (beta chain) described here comes from a study of cytotoxic CD8 clonotypes in ibrutinib-treated CLL. About the study: After treatment lasting a median approximately 11 months, range 6 to 36, response samples were collected.

Study results and caveats: Baseline levels were approached again at progression, after clonality had risen at ibrutinib response.

Some clones are missing from TCRdb's copy, which holds only in-frame ones; the method was immunoSEQ multiplex PCR. The table shows roughly 180,000 clones, with 70% to 85% occurring only once. The CDR3 spans 17 residues. Losses at the gene ends were 1 base for V and 0 bases for J; bases not matched to a gene: 7. Per germline, CDR1 MGHRA and CDR2 YSYEKL. In its sample, this clone was seen once. Its antigen is not known. The sample in question was PBMCs, obtained after 24 months of ibrutinib treatment. The source of this sequence is a human donor with chronic lymphocytic leukemia. J is TRBJ1-2 and V is TRBV4-1; 8 bases are a match to TRBD1. The CDR3 loop reads CASSQGGRGPANYGYTF. The DNA of the CDR3 is TGCGCCAGCAGCCAAGGTGGCAGGGGGCCCGCTAACTATGGCTACACCTTC.